This T cell receptor (beta chain) was retrieved from a study of T cell changes during pregnancy in multiple sclerosis (dated by TCRdb to about 2019). Broadly, across the study: The study looked at changes in the T cell repertoire across pregnancy in women with multiple sclerosis.

V is reduced by 5 bases and J by 0 bases, leaving a spacing of 11 bases between them. Per the germline V gene (reference sequence), MNHEY is the CDR1 and SMNVEV is the CDR2. The CDR3 starts with the cysteine, ends with the phenylalanine, and has 14 residues. Of the read, only the CDR3 DNA is kept; its 42 bases are in frame from base 1. Notes on this clone: Its antigen is not yet known. Base qualities are not provided; no much larger clone lies one nucleotide away.

The library came from the immunoSEQ multiplex PCR assay. In TCRdb, the immuneACCESS table is reduced to in-frame sequences with V and J assigned. These tables do not hold every clone; where another copy was compared, an unresolved V gene accounts for under half, and the others remain unexplained. Counted in this sample were about 92,000 clones; roughly nine tenths of them appeared once. The top ten constitute 1.5% of the sample. This TCR was sampled from a female donor with multiple sclerosis, enrolled in a pregnancy study. The rearrangement combines TRBV27 with TRBJ2-7; tentative D gene TRBD1, with 6 bases matching. The sequencing used peripheral blood, collected in the first trimester of pregnancy. This receptor carries the CDR3 CASSVADSSYEQYF. The bases read TGTGCCAGCAGTGTGGCGGACAGCTCCTACGAGCAGTACTTC.